The T cell receptor beta chain under discussion was sequenced for a study of blood T cell repertoires in COVID-19. Per germline, CDR1 SGDLS and CDR2 YYNGEE. This CDR3 contains 17 residues. V lost 5 bases and J lost 2; bases outside the gene matches: 10. Clones were sequenced by immunoSEQ multiplex PCR, and TCRdb holds only the in-frame ones, with some missing. Found here are approximately 25,000 clones, around 79% of them singletons; the top ten hold over 6.5%. This clone has only one observation. The chain has TRBV9 and TRBJ2-3; 11 bases fit TRBD2. The specimen sequenced was peripheral blood. The receptor was derived from a man aged 50-60 years with COVID-19, enrolled during active disease. DNA of the CDR3: TGTGCCAGCAGTCTAGCGGGGGGCGCCGCCGTCACAGATACGCAGTATTTT. It translates to CASSLAGGAAVTDTQYF.